One and the same sample provided the 5 T cell receptor beta chains below, sequenced in a study of blood T cell repertoires in COVID-19. Assay: immunoSEQ multiplex PCR; the TCRdb copy retains only in-frame clones and omits some. The table includes 250,000 to 350,000 clones, around 84% detected once. The source material was PBMCs or T cells enriched from blood (not recorded which). These receptors were taken from a woman between 45 and 60 years old who had recovered from COVID-19.

This chain links TRBV11-2 with TRBJ2-3; unclear D gene. CDR1 is SGHAT, CDR2 FQNNGV, per germline. V was trimmed by 5 bases and J by 0 bases, leaving 9 bases between them. This CDR3 comprises 14 residues. The CDR3 DNA reads as TGTGCCAGCAGCGAAGCTACTAGCACAGATACGCAGTATTTT. Translation: CASSEATSTDTQYF.

The gene calls are TRBV7-9 and TRBJ1-5, with a weak D call TRBD1 (5 bases). V was cut by 5 bases and J by 6 bases, with 14 bases left in between. CDR1 and CDR2 (germline): SEHNR, FQNEAQ (reference sequence). The CDR3 loop spans 14 amino acids. The CDR3 here is CASSRGTAGQPQHF. The CDR3 DNA sequence: TGTGCCAGCAGCCGCGGGACGGCAGGTCAGCCCCAGCATTTT.

The chain is built from TRBV19 and TRBJ2-5; a weak D match, TRBD1 (6 bases). The CDR3 contains 14 residues. V was trimmed by 3 bases and J by 5 bases, leaving 13 bases between them. CDR1 is LNHDA, CDR2 SQIVND, per germline (reference sequence). CDR3 in amino acids: CASSMGRGEETQYF. CDR3 DNA sequence: TGTGCCAGTAGTATGGGCAGGGGTGAGGAGACCCAGTACTTC.

This clone was detected a few times. The chain joins TRBV18 to TRBJ1-1; D is perhaps TRBD1 (5 bases). Germline CDR1 reads KGHSH; CDR2 reads LQKENI. The CDR3 runs to 14 residues. The V and J ends lost 1 base and 3 bases respectively, with 9 bases between them. CDR3 amino acids: CASSPQGSDTEAFF. The DNA of the CDR3 is TGTGCCAGCTCACCACAGGGGTCTGACACTGAAGCTTTCTTT. The complete variable domain, with remaining parts taken from reference TRBV18 and TRBJ1-1, reads NAGVMQNPRHLVRRRGQEARLRCSPMKGHSHVYWYRQLPEEGLKFMVYLQKENIIDESGMPKERFSAEFPKEGPSILRIQQVVRGDSAAYFCASSPQGSDTEAFFGQGTRLTVV.

This clone appeared a single time. The genes are TRBV7-9 and TRBJ2-3; TRBD1 agrees at 8 bases. V shed 6 bases, J shed 7 bases, and the junction held 3 bases outside the gene matches. This CDR3 is 12 amino acids long. Per the germline V gene, CDR1 is SEHNR and CDR2 is FQNEAQ (reference sequence). The CDR3 region has the DNA TGTGCCAGCAGAAGGACAGGGAATACGCAGTATTTT. Residues: CASRRTGNTQYF.